These 27 T cell receptor beta chains came from one sample sequenced in a study of blood T cells in healthy people across ages. Next came a second PCR, run for roughly 6 to 11 cycles, which used a sample-barcoded 5' primer along with a J-beta primer mix. One entry per CDR3 protein, called by TCRdb with MiXCR from the 5' RACE reads. The profile shows 1.2 million to 1.5 million distinct CDR3 sequences, roughly 59% of them singletons. Sequencing was performed on blood. These receptors originate from a man between 18 and 35 years old in good health.

The chain links TRBV27 to TRBJ2-7, with D hard to call. This CDR3 comprises 20 residues. Germline-derived CDR1 and CDR2 are MNHEY and SMNVEV (reference sequence). V was clipped by 5 bases and J by 5 bases, with 34 bases between them. The CDR3 protein is CASSTNRASLIGPSFNEQYF. As DNA, the CDR3 is TGTGCCAGCAGTACGAATCGGGCCTCGCTAATAGGACCGAGCTTCAACGAGCAGTACTTC.

This clonotype was detected only a few times. The chain links TRBV20-1 to TRBJ2-1; 9 bases line up with TRBD2. After removal of 5 bases from V and 2 bases from J, the junction contained 7 bases not matched to a gene. CDR3 length: 15 amino acids. CDR1 DFQATT and CDR2 SNEGSKA come from the germline V gene (reference sequence). CDR3 DNA sequence: TGCAGTGCTTTGGGGCGGGGGGGGACCTACAATGAGCAGTTCTTC. Protein: CSALGRGGTYNEQFF.

The chain carries TRBV12-3 or TRBV12-4 and TRBJ1-4; D unresolved. The length of the CDR3 is 14 residues. V was cut by 6 bases and J by 8 bases, with 16 bases left in between. CDR3 residues: CASSDTDPLEKLFF. The DNA for the CDR3 is TGTGCCAGCAGCGACACGGACCCCCTGGAAAAACTGTTTTTT.

This CDR3 is CASSYPDEFNQPQHF. CDR3 nucleotides: TGTGCCAGCAGTTACCCCGATGAATTTAATCAGCCCCAGCATTTT. The rearrangement joins TRBV6-6 to TRBJ1-5; D is unclear. Trimming took 2 bases from V and 4 from J, leaving 12 bases between them. Germline CDR1 is MNHNY and CDR2 is SVGAGI (reference sequence). This CDR3 spans 15 amino acids.

This clonotype was counted a few times. The V gene is TRBV29-1, the J gene TRBJ2-3; 7 bases fit TRBD1. Per the germline V gene, CDR1 is SQVTM and CDR2 is ANQGSEA. V shed 7 bases, J shed 2 bases, and the junction held 12 bases outside the gene matches. CDR3 size: 15 residues. CDR3 region: CSAGPDRANTDTQYF. The CDR3 nucleotides read TGCAGCGCCGGGCCCGACAGGGCCAACACAGATACGCAGTATTTT.

This clonotype was seen only a few times. The V call is TRBV28, the J call TRBJ1-6; no clear D. Germline lookup yields CDR1 MDHEN and CDR2 SYDVKM. Trimming took 3 bases from V and 3 from J, leaving 15 bases between them. The CDR3 spans 17 residues. CDR3 protein: CASSFGTAIIYNSPLHF. CDR3 nucleotide sequence: TGTGCCAGCAGTTTCGGTACAGCGATTATCTATAATTCACCCCTCCACTTT. The entire variable domain, with the rest obtained from reference TRBV28 and TRBJ1-6, is as follows: DVKVTQSSRYLVKRTGEKVFLECVQDMDHENMFWYRQDPGLGLRLIYFSYDVKMKEKGDIPEGYSVSREKKERFSLILESASTNQTSMYLCASSFGTAIIYNSPLHFGNGTRLTVT.

The chain joins TRBV7-9 to TRBJ2-5; no clear D. V was trimmed by 1 base and J by 3 bases, leaving 12 bases between them. CDR1 is SEHNR, CDR2 FQNEAQ, per germline (reference sequence). The length of the CDR3 is 15 residues. The CDR3 DNA sequence: TGTGCCAGCAGCTTAGTGGCCGGGCAGAAAGAGACCCAGTACTTC. It yields the protein CASSLVAGQKETQYF.

This sequence joins TRBV20-1 and TRBJ2-1; 8 bases align to TRBD2. Near its end, the DNA agrees better with TRBJ2-7, so the J call may be wrong. In germline, CDR1 is DFQATT, CDR2 SNEGSKA (reference sequence). The CDR3 is 17 amino acids. CDR3 sequence (DNA): TGCAGTGCTAGAGCTCCGACTAGCGCAAACTCCTACAATGAGCAGTACTTC. It specifies CSARAPTSANSYNEQYF.

This chain uses TRBV6-5 with TRBJ2-5; 9 nucleotides line up with TRBD1. Trimming cost V 2 bases and J 13 bases; bases outside gene matches: 8. CDR1 and CDR2 from the germline V gene are MNHEY and SVGAGI. CDR3 size: 13 residues. CDR3 nucleotides: TGTGCCAGCAGTTACGCGGACAGGGGAATTTCGTACTTC. Translating gives CASSYADRGISYF.

V usage is TRBV4-1 and J usage is TRBJ2-7; D is unresolved. From germline, CDR1 is MGHRA and CDR2 YSYEKL. V gave up 0 bases and J gave up 5 bases, with 8 bases separating them. The CDR3 sequence is 13 residues long. The CDR3 DNA reads TGCGCCAGCAGCCAAGATCATAGCCACGAGCAGTACTTC. Residues: CASSQDHSHEQYF.

The chain combines TRBV10-3 with TRBJ2-7; TRBD1 matches 10 bases. Trimming at V came to 4 bases and at J to 3 bases, leaving 9 bases not matched to a gene. This CDR3 is built from 16 residues. Germline CDR1 and CDR2: ENHRY and SYGVKD. The CDR3 loop reads CAISVTGGLINYEQYF. The DNA of the CDR3 is TGTGCCATCAGTGTGACAGGGGGCTTAATAAACTACGAGCAGTACTTC.

This chain connects TRBV3-1 to TRBJ2-1; D is possibly TRBD1 or TRBD2 (5 bases each). The CDR3 length is 16 residues. The V end was cut by 5 bases, the J end by 5 bases, with 19 bases between. CDR1 and CDR2 (germline): LGHDT, YNNKEL (reference sequence). CDR3 bases: TGTGCCAGCAGCATCAGGGTGGGACCGGCAAACAATGAGCAGTTCTTC. Protein product: CASSIRVGPANNEQFF.

This clonotype was counted only a few times. The chain is built from TRBV20-1 and TRBJ1-2; D is undetermined. The CDR3 spans 13 residues. The ends were cut back, 2 bases at V and 0 bases at J, with 7 bases in the middle. Germline CDR1 DFQATT, CDR2 SNEGSKA (reference sequence). CDR3: CSARRIANYGYTF. CDR3 DNA sequence: TGCAGTGCTAGACGTATAGCTAACTATGGCTACACCTTC.

This clonotype was counted between two and nine times. The V and J genes are TRBV3-1 and TRBJ2-4; D is unclear. The DNA matches TRBJ2-7 better at its end, which makes the J call doubtful. Germline V CDR1 and CDR2: LGHDT, YNNKEL (reference sequence). CDR3 length: 14 amino acids. The CDR3 loop reads CASSQSSGPYEQYF. The CDR3 DNA sequence: TGTGCCAGCAGCCAATCTTCCGGGCCCTACGAGCAGTACTTC.

The sample holds one count of this clonotype. The CDR3 region is CATSDLNGWREAYEQYF. CDR3 sequence (DNA): TGTGCCACCAGTGATTTGAATGGTTGGCGGGAGGCTTACGAGCAGTACTTC. The chain uses TRBV24-1 and TRBJ2-7; 8 bases agree with TRBD2. CDR1 and CDR2 from the germline V gene are KGHDR and SFDVKD. The CDR3 is 17 residues long. Trimming cost V 0 bases and J 4 bases; bases outside gene matches: 10.

V gene TRBV5-1 combines with J gene TRBJ2-7; D perhaps matches TRBD1 (6 bases). The V end lost 4 bases, the J end lost 3 bases, and 14 bases lay between the germline ends. The CDR3 length is 14 residues. Looked up from germline, CDR1 is SGHRS and CDR2 is YFSETQ. The CDR3, as DNA: TGCGCCAGCAGCCCGGACAGCCCGATCTACGAGCAGTACTTC. Protein product: CASSPDSPIYEQYF. Full variable domain (outside the CDR3, taken from reference TRBV5-1 and TRBJ2-7): KAGVTQTPRYLIKTRGQQVTLSCSPISGHRSVSWYQQTPGQGLQFLFEYFSETQRNKGNFPGRFSGRQFSNSRSEMNVSTLELGDSALYLCASSPDSPIYEQYFGPGTRLTVT.

The rearrangement joins TRBV4-3 to TRBJ2-2; possibly TRBD1 for D (6 bases). Germline values: CDR1 LGHNA, CDR2 YSLEER. V lost 1 base and J 5 bases, leaving 11 bases between the germline ends. The CDR3 loop spans 15 amino acids. The CDR3 reads CASSQGTEVTGELFF. In DNA, the CDR3 is TGCGCCAGCAGCCAAGGGACAGAAGTTACCGGGGAGCTGTTTTTT.

The CDR3 DNA reads as TGTGCCAGCAGCCGGGAACAGGTGTATAGCAATCAGCCCCAGCATTTT. Protein: CASSREQVYSNQPQHF. This rearrangement joins TRBV7-8 to TRBJ1-5, with a possible D match to TRBD1 (5 bases). Germline CDR1 reads SGHVS; CDR2 reads FQNEAQ. The CDR3 is 16 residues long. V shed 5 bases and J shed 0 bases, with 14 bases lying between them.

The chain is built from TRBV27 and TRBJ1-6; possibly TRBD1 for D (5 bases). Germline CDR1 reads MNHEY; CDR2 reads SMNVEV (reference sequence). The CDR3 spans 15 residues. V lost 6 bases, J lost 7 bases, and 16 bases lay in between. CDR3 amino acids: CASRNEGQTNSPLHF. In nucleotides, the CDR3 is TGTGCCAGCAGAAACGAGGGGCAGACAAATTCACCCCTCCACTTT.

This clonotype was counted only a few times. The rearrangement uses TRBV11-2 and TRBJ1-2, with D possibly TRBD1 on 5 matching bases. The CDR3 runs 14 residues. Germline V gives CDR1 SGHAT, CDR2 FQNNGV. V was pared by 8 bases and J by 8 bases, with 21 bases between. CDR3 amino acids: CASSPGATSRGYTF. CDR3 coding DNA: TGTGCCAGCTCCCCTGGGGCTACTTCACGAGGCTACACCTTC.

This sequence joins TRBV4-1 and TRBJ1-5, with a tentative D call TRBD1 (5 bases). CDR1 MGHRA and CDR2 YSYEKL come from the germline V gene. This CDR3 region has 15 residues. Trimming pared 0 bases from V and 4 bases from J, leaving 10 bases between. DNA of the CDR3: TGCGCCAGCAGCCAAGATTCAGGGCCTAATCAGCCCCAGCATTTT. It encodes CASSQDSGPNQPQHF.

J is TRBJ2-3 and V is TRBV10-3; 13 bases map to TRBD2. The length of the CDR3 is 18 residues. Germline CDR1 and CDR2: ENHRY and SYGVKD. Trimming at V came to 4 bases and at J to 1 base, leaving 8 bases not matched to a gene. CDR3 nucleotides: TGTGCCATCAGTGGACGAGCGACTAGCGGGGGGCGCACAGATACGCAGTATTTT. This translates into CAISGRATSGGRTDTQYF.

V and J are TRBV5-6 and TRBJ1-1, with D perhaps matching TRBD1 (6 bases). In germline, CDR1 is SGHDT, CDR2 YYEEEE. V was shortened by 5 bases and J by 4 bases, with 12 bases between the two germline ends. The CDR3 has 13 residues. The CDR3 coding sequence is TGTGCCAGCAGTCACGACAGGTTCACTGAAGCTTTCTTT. Protein sequence: CASSHDRFTEAFF. The full variable domain, with the rest looked up from reference TRBV5-6 and TRBJ1-1, is DAGVTQSPTHLIKTRGQQVTLRCSPKSGHDTVSWYQQALGQGPQFIFQYYEEEERQRGNFPDRFSGHQFPNYSSELNVNALLLGDSALYLCASSHDRFTEAFFGQGTRLTVV.

The chain uses TRBV24-1 and TRBJ2-1; TRBD2 matches at 7 bases. Germline-derived CDR1 and CDR2 are KGHDR and SFDVKD. The CDR3 is 16 residues long. V trimming: 6 bases; J trimming: 1 base; junction bases outside the gene matches: 8. The CDR3 nucleotides are TGTGCCACCAGTAGGGGCGGGGGATGGTCCTACAATGAGCAGTTCTTC. This sequence encodes CATSRGGGWSYNEQFF.

This clonotype was recorded a few times. The chain links TRBV4-2 to TRBJ2-3; 7 bases map to TRBD2. Germline CDR1 LGHNA, CDR2 YNFKEQ. V dropped 4 bases and J dropped 5; count of bases not matched to a gene: 12. The CDR3 is 16 residues long. This CDR3 reads CASSLFEVAGRDTQYF. The CDR3 coding sequence is TGTGCCAGCAGCCTATTCGAGGTAGCGGGTCGAGATACGCAGTATTTT.

This clonotype was detected only a few times. The V gene is TRBV2, the J gene TRBJ1-2; D ambiguous. Germline V CDR1 and CDR2: SNHLY, FYNNEI. The V and J ends lost 2 bases and 1 base respectively, with 5 bases between them. The CDR3 is 13 residues long. CDR3 DNA sequence: TGTGCCAGCAGTGAATGGGATAACTATGGCTACACCTTC. Its protein is CASSEWDNYGYTF.

The gene calls are TRBV7-2 and TRBJ2-2, with TRBD2 matching 10 bases. From germline, CDR1 is SGHTA and CDR2 FQGNSA. The ends lost 2 bases at V and 0 bases at J; junction bases unmatched: 3. The CDR3 totals 17 residues. CDR3 sequence (DNA): TGTGCCAGCAGCTTATGGAGCGGGGGGGCGAACACCGGGGAGCTGTTTTTT. It translates to CASSLWSGGANTGELFF.